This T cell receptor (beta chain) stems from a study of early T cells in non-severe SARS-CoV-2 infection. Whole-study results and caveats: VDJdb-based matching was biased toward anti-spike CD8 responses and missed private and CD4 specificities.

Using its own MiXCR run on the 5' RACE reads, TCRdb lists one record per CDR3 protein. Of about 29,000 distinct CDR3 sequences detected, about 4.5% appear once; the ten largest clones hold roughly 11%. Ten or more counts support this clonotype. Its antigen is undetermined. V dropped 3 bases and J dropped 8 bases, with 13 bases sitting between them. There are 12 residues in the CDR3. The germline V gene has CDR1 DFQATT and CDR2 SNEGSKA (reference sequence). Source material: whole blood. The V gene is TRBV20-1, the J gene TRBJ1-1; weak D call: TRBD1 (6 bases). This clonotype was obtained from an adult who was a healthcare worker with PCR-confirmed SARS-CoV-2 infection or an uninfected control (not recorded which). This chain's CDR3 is CSARTGQLEAFF. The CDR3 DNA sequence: TGCAGTGCTAGGACGGGACAACTCGAAGCTTTCTTT.